This TCR beta chain was observed in a study of blood T cells in healthy people across ages. This clonotype was counted between two and nine times. Caucasian, healthy and from Russia, the donors were aged between about 6 and 90. Each donor supplied approximately 10 milliliters of peripheral blood. Unmatched junction bases numbered 3, after V lost 3 bases and J lost 2 bases. This CDR3 has 16 amino acids. From germline, CDR1 is LGHDT and CDR2 YNNKEL (reference sequence). PCR was performed a second time for about 7 to 12 cycles using a sample-barcoded 5' primer and a J-beta primer mix. In TCRdb, the 5' RACE reads were re-called with MiXCR into one record per CDR3 protein. The sample carries some 850,000 distinct CDR3 sequences, under 30% recorded once. These data are also associated with another study on T cells of mothers and their children.

The origin of this receptor is a boy younger than 18 in good health. Material for sequencing was blood. V is TRBV3-1 and J is TRBJ2-7, with 14 bases that match TRBD2. The DNA for the CDR3 is TGTGCCAGCAGCCAGGGGACTAGCGGGGGAGCCTACGAGCAGTACTTC. Amino acids: CASSQGTSGGAYEQYF.